These 20 T cell receptor beta chains originate from one sample sequenced in a study of radiotherapy plus CTLA-4 blockade in lung cancer. Profiling relied on immunoSEQ multiplex PCR, and the TCRdb table lists in-frame clones only, not all of them. The sample holds 55,000 to 80,000 clones; over 75% are singletons and the top ten take 35% to 50%. Specimen: peripheral blood, collected from a patient treated with radiotherapy plus ipilimumab. These receptors were collected from a human donor with non-small cell lung cancer that progressed on radiotherapy plus ipilimumab.

The genes are TRBV5-1 and TRBJ1-1; possibly TRBD1 for D (6 bases). The length of the CDR3 is 13 residues. Deletions cut 0 bases from V and 5 bases from J, with 8 bases between. The germline V gene has CDR1 SGHRS and CDR2 YFSETQ. The CDR3 loop is CASSLGRGTEAFF. The CDR3 nucleotides read TGCGCCAGCAGCTTGGGCAGGGGTACTGAAGCTTTCTTT.

The chain employs TRBV9 and TRBJ2-3, with 9 nucleotides matching TRBD2. Per germline, CDR1 SGDLS and CDR2 YYNGEE. The CDR3 contains 14 residues. V lost 6 bases to trimming and J lost 2 bases; unmatched junction nucleotides: 4. The CDR3 DNA reads TGTGCCAGCACTGGACTAGCGCACACAGATACGCAGTATTTT. Amino acids: CASTGLAHTDTQYF.

The CDR3 loop reads CASKGLAGGSRNEQFF. The CDR3 nucleotides are TGTGCCAGCAAGGGACTAGCGGGAGGTTCCCGCAATGAGCAGTTCTTC. The chain is built from TRBV2 and TRBJ2-1; TRBD2 agrees at 15 bases. CDR3 length: 16 residues. Germline V gene lookup returns CDR1 SNHLY and CDR2 FYNNEI. Trimming took 7 bases from V and 6 from J; bases not matched to a gene: 7.

This sequence joins TRBV7-8 and TRBJ1-1; unclear D gene. V lost 0 bases, J lost 0 bases, and 8 bases lay in between. Germline CDR1 is SGHVS and CDR2 is FQNEAQ. This CDR3 is 15 amino acids long. For the CDR3, the DNA is TGTGCCAGCAGCTTAGCTGGCGGAGTGAACACTGAAGCTTTCTTT. Its protein product is CASSLAGGVNTEAFF.

The chain joins TRBV4-1 to TRBJ2-3, with 9 positions matching TRBD2. The CDR3 has 17 amino acids. The V and J ends lost 3 bases and 0 bases, in that order; junction bases with no gene match: 7. Per the germline V gene, CDR1 is MGHRA and CDR2 is YSYEKL. CDR3 in amino acids: CASSHGLSGSSTDTQYF. The CDR3, as DNA: TGCGCCAGCAGCCACGGACTTAGCGGGAGTAGCACAGATACGCAGTATTTT.

This clone appeared a single time. The chain carries TRBV27 and TRBJ1-4; D gene ambiguous. V lost 6 bases and J 0 bases, leaving 14 bases between the germline ends. Germline V gene data show CDR1 as MNHEY and CDR2 as SMNVEV (reference sequence). The CDR3 spans 16 residues. Written as DNA, the CDR3 is TGTGCCAGCAGGGTCACTCTTTCAGCAACTAATGAAAAACTGTTTTTT. This sequence encodes CASRVTLSATNEKLFF.

This clone occurred once. Its ends do not fully match the called genes, so a read error is possible. This CDR3 is also generated by other DNA sequences in the sample. This chain joins TRBV19 and TRBJ1-2; D is possibly TRBD1 (6 bases). CDR3 length equals 14 residues. In germline, CDR1 is LNHDA, CDR2 SQIVND (reference sequence). CDR3: CASSGQYSDYGYTF. The CDR3 DNA reads as TGCGCCAGTAGTGGACAGTACTCGGACTATGGCTACACCTTC.

CDR3: CASSLRARQGTSTDTQYF. The CDR3 DNA follows: TGCGCCAGCAGCCTAAGGGCCCGACAGGGGACTAGCACAGATACGCAGTATTTT. The J gene is TRBJ2-3, the V gene TRBV4-1, with 8 bases that match TRBD1. Losses at the gene ends were 4 bases for V and 0 bases for J; bases not matched to a gene: 12. The CDR3 contains 18 residues. CDR1 is MGHRA, CDR2 YSYEKL, per germline.

The rearrangement links TRBV25-1 to TRBJ2-1; 9 bases align to TRBD2. The CDR3 loop spans 14 amino acids. The J segment lost 6 bases and the V segment lost 4 bases, leaving 4 bases of the junction unmatched. Germline CDR1 MGHDK, CDR2 SYGVNS. CDR3 region: CASSAPGLANEQFF. DNA for the CDR3: TGTGCCAGCAGTGCCCCGGGACTAGCCAATGAGCAGTTCTTC. Full variable domain (missing parts from reference TRBV25-1 and TRBJ2-1): EADIYQTPRYLVIGTGKKITLECSQTMGHDKMYWYQQDPGMELHLIHYSYGVNSTEKGDLSSESTVSRIRTEHFPLTLESARPSHTSQYLCASSAPGLANEQFFGPGTRLTVL.

This chain uses TRBV6-5 with TRBJ2-1; D call uncertain. CDR1 MNHEY and CDR2 SVGAGI come from the germline V gene. V lost 5 bases and J 4 bases, leaving 9 bases between the germline ends. The CDR3 is 13 amino acids. CDR3 in amino acids: CASSPTGYNEQFF. The DNA of the CDR3 is TGTGCCAGCAGTCCCACGGGTTACAATGAGCAGTTCTTC.

This clone has just a few counts. This chain uses TRBV5-1 with TRBJ2-3; maybe TRBD1 (5 bases). The V gene lost 2 bases and the J gene lost 6 bases, with 19 bases spanning the gap. CDR3 length equals 16 residues. Germline-derived CDR1 and CDR2 are SGHRS and YFSETQ. The CDR3 DNA follows: TGCGCCAGCAGCTTCGTCCCGACAGCTACACACGATACGCAGTATTTT. This sequence encodes CASSFVPTATHDTQYF.

The chain recombines TRBV5-1 with TRBJ2-7; either TRBD1 or TRBD2 may supply D (6 bases each). The CDR3 spans 14 residues. CDR1 is SGHRS, CDR2 YFSETQ, per germline. V gave up 5 bases and J gave up 1 base, with 13 bases separating them. CDR3 sequence (DNA): TGCGCCAGCAGGGAGGGGCAGGGGTCCTACGAGCAGTACTTC. As protein: CASREGQGSYEQYF.

The V call is TRBV9, the J call TRBJ2-7; possibly TRBD1 for D (6 bases). The CDR3 runs 14 residues. Germline CDR1 is SGDLS and CDR2 is YYNGEE. V was clipped by 3 bases and J by 2 bases, with 12 bases between them. This CDR3 reads CASSAGAGPYEQYF. Written as DNA, the CDR3 is TGTGCCAGCAGCGCAGGGGCCGGACCCTACGAGCAGTACTTC.

This chain joins TRBV7-9 and TRBJ2-1, with 10 bases identical to TRBD2. The CDR3 runs 17 residues. Germline CDR1 is SEHNR and CDR2 is FQNEAQ (reference sequence). V lost 8 bases and J lost 9; bases outside the gene matches: 19. CDR3 protein: CASRASSGRAAAGEQFF. CDR3 coding DNA: TGTGCCAGCCGGGCTTCGAGCGGGAGGGCCGCAGCCGGTGAGCAGTTCTTC.

The chain employs TRBV4-1 and TRBJ2-1; D gene unclear. With 0 bases removed from V and 8 bases from J, the gap between germline ends came to 5 bases. From germline, CDR1 is MGHRA and CDR2 YSYEKL. The CDR3 is 12 residues long. The CDR3 DNA reads as TGCGCCAGCAGCCAAGATTTCGATGAGCAGTTCTTC. Translating gives CASSQDFDEQFF.

At least ten counts were recorded for this clone. This chain uses TRBV6-1 with TRBJ2-7; no firm D call. The CDR3 sequence is 12 residues long. Germline V gene data show CDR1 as MNHNS and CDR2 as SASEGT. Trimming cost V 10 bases and J 1 base, with 11 bases left between them. CDR3 protein: CATHGGSYEQYF. The CDR3 DNA follows: TGTGCCACCCACGGCGGATCCTACGAGCAGTACTTC.

This clone was seen a single time. The V gene is TRBV18, the J gene TRBJ2-3; D could derive from TRBD1 or TRBD2 (5 bases each). Germline loops: CDR1 KGHSH, CDR2 LQKENI. Trimming removed 5 bases at V and 0 bases at J, with 12 bases between. The CDR3 runs 15 residues. The CDR3 region has the DNA TGTGCCAGCTCAGCCGCTGGGGGTAGCACAGATACGCAGTATTTT. Protein sequence: CASSAAGGSTDTQYF.

The rearrangement links TRBV4-2 to TRBJ2-7; tentatively, D is TRBD2 (6 bases). Germline V lookup: CDR1 LGHNA, CDR2 YNFKEQ. The CDR3 spans 16 residues. Trimming shortened V by 4 bases and J by 0 bases, and 16 bases separated the two germline ends. The CDR3 DNA follows: TGTGCCAGCAGCCTAAATAGCGGAACGTCCTCCTACGAGCAGTACTTC. Protein: CASSLNSGTSSYEQYF.

The CDR3 coding sequence is TGTGCCAGCAGCTTATTTGGTAATACGCAGTATTTT. Protein product: CASSLFGNTQYF. The chain combines TRBV11-2 with TRBJ2-3; D not certain. This CDR3 comprises 12 residues. Germline loops: CDR1 SGHAT, CDR2 FQNNGV. The V end was cut by 2 bases, the J end by 7 bases, with 7 bases between.

V and J are TRBV4-2 and TRBJ2-1; D may be TRBD2 (5 bases). V lost 4 bases and J lost 4, with 20 bases in between. CDR1 is LGHNA and CDR2 is YNFKEQ in the germline V gene. The CDR3 is 17 residues long. CDR3: CASSLFSRTWGYNEQFF. CDR3 coding DNA: TGTGCCAGCAGCCTCTTCTCCCGGACTTGGGGTTACAATGAGCAGTTCTTC.